This TCR beta chain is from a study of cytomegalovirus exposure and HLA in healthy donors. The V gene end was trimmed by 3 bases and the J gene end by 3 bases; junction bases not matched to a gene: 8. CDR1 is SGDLS, CDR2 YYNGEE, per germline. This CDR3 region has 16 residues. The repertoire was sequenced with immunoSEQ multiplex PCR; TCRdb's copy has only in-frame clones and lacks some. The table records approximately 280,000 clones, 70% to 90% of them present only once. The chain links TRBV9 to TRBJ2-5; 10 nucleotides agree with TRBD2. The TCR was taken from a woman aged 18-30 years in good health and CMV-seronegative. The sequenced sample consisted of PBMCs. DNA for the CDR3: TGTGCCAGCAGCGCGACTAGCGGGCATTCGAAAGAGACCCAGTACTTC. It translates to CASSATSGHSKETQYF. The full variable domain, its missing parts supplied by reference TRBV9 and TRBJ2-5, is DSGVTQTPKHLITATGQRVTLRCSPRSGDLSVYWYQQSLDQGLQFLIQYYNGEERAKGNILERFSAQQFPDLHSELNLSSLELGDSALYFCASSATSGHSKETQYFGPGTRLLVL.